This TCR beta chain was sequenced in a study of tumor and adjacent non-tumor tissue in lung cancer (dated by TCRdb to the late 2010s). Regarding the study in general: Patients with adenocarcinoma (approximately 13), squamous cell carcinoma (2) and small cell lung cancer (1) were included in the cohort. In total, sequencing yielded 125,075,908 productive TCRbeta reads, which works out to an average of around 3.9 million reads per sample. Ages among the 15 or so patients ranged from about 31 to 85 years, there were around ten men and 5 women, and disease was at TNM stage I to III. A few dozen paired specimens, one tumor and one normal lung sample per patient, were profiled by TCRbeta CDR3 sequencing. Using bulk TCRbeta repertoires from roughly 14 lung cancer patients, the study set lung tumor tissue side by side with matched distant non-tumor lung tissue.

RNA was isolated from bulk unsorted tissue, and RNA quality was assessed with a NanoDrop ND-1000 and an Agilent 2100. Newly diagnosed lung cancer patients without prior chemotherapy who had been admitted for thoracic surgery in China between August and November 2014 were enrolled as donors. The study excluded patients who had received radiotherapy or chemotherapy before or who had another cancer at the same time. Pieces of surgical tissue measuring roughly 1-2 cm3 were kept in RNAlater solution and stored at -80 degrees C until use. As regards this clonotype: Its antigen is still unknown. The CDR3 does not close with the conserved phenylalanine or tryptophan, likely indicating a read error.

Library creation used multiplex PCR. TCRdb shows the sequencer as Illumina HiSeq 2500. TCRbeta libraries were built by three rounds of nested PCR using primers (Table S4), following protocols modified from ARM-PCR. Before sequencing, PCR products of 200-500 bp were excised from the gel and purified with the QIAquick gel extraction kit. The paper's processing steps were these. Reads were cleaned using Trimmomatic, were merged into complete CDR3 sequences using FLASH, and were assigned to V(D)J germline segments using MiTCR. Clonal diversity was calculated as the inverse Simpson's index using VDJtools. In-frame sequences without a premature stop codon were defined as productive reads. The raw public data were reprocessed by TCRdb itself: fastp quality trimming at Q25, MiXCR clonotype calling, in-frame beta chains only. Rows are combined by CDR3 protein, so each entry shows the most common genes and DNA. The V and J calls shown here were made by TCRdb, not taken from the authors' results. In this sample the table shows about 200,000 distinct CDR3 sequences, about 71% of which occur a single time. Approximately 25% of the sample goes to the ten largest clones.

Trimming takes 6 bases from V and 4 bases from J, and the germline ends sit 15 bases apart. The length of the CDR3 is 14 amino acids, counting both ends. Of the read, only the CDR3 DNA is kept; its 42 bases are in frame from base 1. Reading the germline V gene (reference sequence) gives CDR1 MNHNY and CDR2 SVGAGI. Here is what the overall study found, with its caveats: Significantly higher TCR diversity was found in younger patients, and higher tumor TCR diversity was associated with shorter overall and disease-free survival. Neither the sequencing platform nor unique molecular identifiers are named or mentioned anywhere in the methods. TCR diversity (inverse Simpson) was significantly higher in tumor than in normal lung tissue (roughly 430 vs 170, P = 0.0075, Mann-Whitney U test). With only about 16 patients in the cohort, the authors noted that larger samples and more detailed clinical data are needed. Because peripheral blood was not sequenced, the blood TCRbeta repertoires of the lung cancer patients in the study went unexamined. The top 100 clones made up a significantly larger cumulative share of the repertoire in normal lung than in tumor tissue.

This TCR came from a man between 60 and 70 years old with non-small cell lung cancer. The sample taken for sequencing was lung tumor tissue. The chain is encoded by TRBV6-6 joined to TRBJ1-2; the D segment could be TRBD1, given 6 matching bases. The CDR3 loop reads CASRNRDDGYGYTI. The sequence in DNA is TGTGCCAGCAGAAACAGGGATGATGGCTATGGCTACACCATC.